The entry below gives a single T cell receptor (beta chain) sequence along with its context. The source of the sample is a study of cytomegalovirus exposure and HLA in healthy donors. The CDR3 extends over 15 amino acids. CDR1 is SGHRS and CDR2 is YFSETQ in the germline V gene. Losses at the gene ends were 5 bases for V and 5 bases for J; bases not matched to a gene: 8. A multiplex PCR was run with 60 Vbeta primers and 13 Jbeta primers. Data came from immunoSEQ multiplex PCR; TCRdb stores just in-frame clones and leaves some out. Counted here are about 120,000 clones, 75% to 90% occurring once; the ten biggest clones make up 7.5% to 10%.

Sequencing input: PBMCs. The V gene is TRBV5-1, the J gene TRBJ1-2; 11 nucleotides agree with TRBD1. The source of this sequence is a female donor in good health and CMV-seropositive. In nucleotides, the CDR3 is TGCGCCAGCAGTCTGGGACAGGGGGAGGAATATGGCTACACCTTC. Translated, it gives CASSLGQGEEYGYTF.